The 13 T cell receptor beta chains listed next were all sequenced from one sample in a study of CD8 T cells in ankylosing spondylitis. TCRdb re-derived calls from the 5' RACE reads in MiXCR, one entry per CDR3 protein. This sample has 200,000 to 250,000 distinct CDR3 sequences, with roughly 32% found just once. Sample: blood, either unsorted or a sorted T cell fraction (not recorded which). The receptors originated from a male donor with ankylosing spondylitis or in good health (not recorded which).

This clonotype was found a few times. The chain employs TRBV29-1 and TRBJ1-1; D remains unclear. The CDR3 runs 10 residues. The V and J ends lost 4 bases and 5 bases respectively, with 5 bases between them. Germline values: CDR1 SQVTM, CDR2 ANQGSEA. The DNA of the CDR3 is TGCAGCGTTGGGGCAACTGAAGCTTTCTTT. It yields the protein CSVGATEAFF.

This clonotype has just a few counts. V and J are TRBV2 and TRBJ1-6; 8 bases fit TRBD1. J lost 7 bases, V lost 1 base, and 3 bases had no gene match. The CDR3 is made up of 15 amino acids. In germline, CDR1 is SNHLY, CDR2 FYNNEI. The CDR3, as DNA: TGTGCCAGCAGTGAAGGGACAGGGAGGAATTCACCCCTCCACTTT. Translated, it gives CASSEGTGRNSPLHF.

The rearrangement joins TRBV6-1 to TRBJ2-7, with D perhaps matching TRBD2 (6 bases). The germline V gene has CDR1 MNHNS and CDR2 SASEGT. The CDR3 runs 14 residues. Trimming cost V 5 bases and J 0 bases, with 11 bases left between them. CDR3 amino acids: CASSIAANSYEQYF. The CDR3 nucleotides read TGTGCCAGCAGTATAGCGGCGAACTCCTACGAGCAGTACTTC.

This clonotype was picked up a small number of times. The chain carries TRBV10-3 and TRBJ2-5; perhaps TRBD2 as D (6 bases). The germline V and J ends were trimmed by 3 bases and 4 bases, with 15 bases remaining between them. This CDR3 is 15 amino acids long. Looked up from germline, CDR1 is ENHRY and CDR2 is SYGVKD. CDR3 in amino acids: CAISDREEGRETQYF. The CDR3 region has the DNA TGTGCCATCAGTGACCGAGAGGAGGGGAGAGAGACCCAGTACTTC.

The chain recombines TRBV9 with TRBJ2-7; 8 bases map to TRBD1. The CDR3 covers 16 residues. Germline CDR1 SGDLS, CDR2 YYNGEE. V lost 2 bases and J lost 2; bases outside the gene matches: 9. CDR3 amino acids: CASSVDPGQDTYEQYF. CDR3 bases: TGTGCCAGCAGCGTCGATCCGGGACAGGATACCTACGAGCAGTACTTC.

The sample holds a few counts of this clonotype. The V gene is TRBV20-1, the J gene TRBJ2-3; D is possibly TRBD2 (7 bases). The CDR3 consists of 15 residues. Germline V gene sequence: CDR1 DFQATT, CDR2 SNEGSKA (reference sequence). With 3 bases removed from V and 2 bases from J, the gap between germline ends came to 15 bases. The CDR3 DNA is TGCAGTGCTAGGTTCGGGGGGCACTCCACAGATACGCAGTATTTT. Protein: CSARFGGHSTDTQYF.

The chain uses TRBV18 and TRBJ1-1, with a possible D match to TRBD1 (6 bases). The germline V and J ends were trimmed by 2 bases and 3 bases, with 7 bases remaining between them. Germline V CDR1 and CDR2: KGHSH, LQKENI. The CDR3 covers 13 residues. CDR3 loop: CASSPNRDTEAFF. The CDR3 nucleotides are TGTGCCAGCTCACCAAACAGGGACACTGAAGCTTTCTTT.

This clonotype has just one count. This sequence joins TRBV15 and TRBJ2-1; no clear D gene. CDR1 and CDR2 (germline): LNHNV, YYDKDF (reference sequence). This CDR3 has 16 residues. With 5 bases removed from V and 1 base from J, the gap between germline ends came to 15 bases. CDR3: CATSLPGGKSYNEQFF. The CDR3 DNA sequence: TGTGCCACCAGCCTACCTGGTGGTAAATCCTACAATGAGCAGTTCTTC.

The rearrangement joins TRBV12-3 or TRBV12-4 to TRBJ2-2; TRBD2 might be the D (5 bases). The CDR3 is 17 amino acids. With 2 bases removed from V and 4 bases from J, the gap between germline ends came to 17 bases. Here the CDR3 reads CASSLNLRLAGTGELFF. The CDR3 DNA reads as TGTGCCAGCAGTTTAAATTTGCGGCTAGCCGGCACCGGGGAGCTGTTTTTT.

The rearrangement links TRBV12-3 or TRBV12-4 to TRBJ2-1, with 7 bases matching TRBD1. Losses at the gene ends were 7 bases for V and 2 bases for J; bases not matched to a gene: 5. This CDR3 contains 14 residues. CDR3 sequence: CASTLTGTYNEQFF. The CDR3 nucleotides read TGTGCCAGCACCTTGACAGGGACCTACAATGAGCAGTTCTTC.

This clonotype occurred a few times. V usage is TRBV29-1 and J usage is TRBJ2-1; 11 bases line up with TRBD1. CDR1 is SQVTM, CDR2 ANQGSEA, per germline. CDR3 length: 14 amino acids. Unmatched junction bases numbered 4, after V lost 6 bases and J lost 3 bases. This CDR3 is CSVGGQGGYNEQFF. The CDR3 DNA reads as TGCAGCGTGGGGGGACAGGGGGGCTACAATGAGCAGTTCTTC.

The chain joins TRBV12-3 or TRBV12-4 to TRBJ2-7; D remains ambiguous. The V end was cut by 1 base, the J end by 1 base, with 11 bases between. The CDR3 is made up of 15 amino acids. The CDR3: CASSLEAGRSYEQYF. The CDR3 DNA follows: TGTGCCAGCAGTTTAGAGGCAGGCCGATCCTACGAGCAGTACTTC.

The chain has TRBV12-3 or TRBV12-4 and TRBJ2-4, with D perhaps assigned TRBD1 or TRBD2 (5 bases each). The CDR3 is made up of 13 amino acids. Between the trimmed V and J ends, which lost 3 bases and 8 bases, there was a span of 11 bases. CDR3 loop: CASSFVGRDIQYF. In nucleotides, the CDR3 is TGTGCCAGCAGTTTCGTGGGGCGGGACATTCAGTACTTC.